This TCR beta chain originates from a study of T cell responses to AZD1222 COVID-19 vaccine. As for the study in general: Combined were second doses at about 4 or about 12 weeks. Study-wide findings and caveats: Two doses of AZD1222 preceded a rise in Spike-specific TCR breadth and depth.

The method was immunoSEQ multiplex PCR; TCRdb's version includes in-frame clones alone and lacks a portion of them. The table records roughly 150,000 clones, more than 80% of them present only once. Concerning this clone itself: Its specificity is not known.

V was trimmed by 3 bases and J by 9 bases, leaving 12 bases between them. Germline V gene data show CDR1 as MNHEY and CDR2 as SVGAGI. CDR3 length: 13 residues. The chain employs TRBV6-5 and TRBJ1-5; D remains unclear. This receptor was obtained from an adult in good health. The sequencing used peripheral blood, collected on day 0 of AZD1222 vaccination. DNA for the CDR3: TGTGCCAGCAGTTATGTACCGAACGGGCCCCAGCATTTT. It yields the protein CASSYVPNGPQHF.